This T cell receptor beta chain was obtained from a study of chemoradiotherapy in HPV16-positive cancers. About the research overall: Two HPV16-positive patients' cells yielded candidate HPV-specific clones and common motifs.

Study-wide results and limits: Only a couple of HPV16-positive patients supplied the functional HPV-specificity definition. Candidate HPV-specific clones and E7-related TCR motifs grew in tumor during treatment. For HPV16-positive patients, expanding HPV-responsive T cells associated with longer recurrence-free survival.

Repertoires were generated with immunoSEQ multiplex PCR, while TCRdb's copy carries only in-frame clones and drops some. This sample has some 5,100 clones; approximately 90% occur once, and the top ten carry under 8.5%. Concerning this clone itself: Antigen specificity is unknown.

The V gene's germline CDR1 is SGHTA and CDR2 FQGNSA. The CDR3 consists of 14 residues. V was clipped by 1 base and J by 5 bases, with 11 bases between them. The V call is TRBV7-2, the J call TRBJ2-5, with D possibly TRBD2 on 6 matching bases. The sample here was tumor tissue, taken from a patient who underwent chemoradiotherapy. This TCR came from a human donor with HPV-associated anogenital cancer. CDR3 DNA: TGTGCCAGCAGCTTAGAAATAGCGGTGGAGACCCAGTACTTC. This translates into CASSLEIAVETQYF.